This entry concerns a single T cell receptor beta chain. Patients picked for sequencing had shown CD8+CD57+ cell expansion detected by flow cytometry. All patients had severe acquired aplastic anemia. The trim removed 6 bases at V and 6 bases at J, leaving 5 bases unmatched. The CDR3 totals 13 residues. The study profiled TCR beta VDJ and CDR3 using genomic DNA as template. MiXCR, run by TCRdb on the reads, gives a single entry per CDR3 protein. The sample contains hundreds of thousands of distinct CDR3 sequences, 45% to 65% of which appear only once. This record belongs to a study of CD8+CD57+ T cells in acquired aplastic anemia.

The chain is built from TRBV12-3 or TRBV12-4 and TRBJ2-1, with TRBD2 matching 7 bases. The clonotype comes from a human donor with aplastic anemia. Sequencing used sorted CD4+, CD8+, or CD8+CD57+ T cells (not recorded which) from PBMCs. The CDR3 DNA sequence: TGTGCCAGCAGCTCCAGGACTAGCAATGAGCAGTTCTTC. The encoded protein is CASSSRTSNEQFF.